This note documents a single T cell receptor beta chain sequence. Its specificity is unknown. The data were taken from a study of beta chain features in type 1 diabetes. The V segment lost 8 bases and the J segment 9 bases; nucleotides outside the gene matches: 6. The CDR3 covers 13 residues. Germline-derived CDR1 and CDR2 are ENHRY and SYGVKD. Investigators reverse transcribed all isolated RNA, so they sequenced expressed TCRB transcripts. The average read count of naive, central memory and regulatory T cell samples was some 3.8 million. Generated by immunoSEQ multiplex PCR, the TCRdb table keeps only in-frame clones and is missing some. The data show about 150,000 clones, less than 15% seen once. Overall study results and limits: In patients and controls equally, PCR might favor templates that are shorter. Significant though moderate, a shortening of TCRB CDR3s appeared in all four CD4+ subsets of Type 1 diabetes patients.

The source material was central memory CD4+ T cells from blood. The rearrangement uses TRBV10-3 and TRBJ1-6; 8 bases map to TRBD1. The source is a man aged 18-30 years with type 1 diabetes. The CDR3 loop reads CAIVGQVGSPLHF. The CDR3 bases are TGTGCCATCGTGGGACAGGTCGGTTCACCCCTCCACTTT.